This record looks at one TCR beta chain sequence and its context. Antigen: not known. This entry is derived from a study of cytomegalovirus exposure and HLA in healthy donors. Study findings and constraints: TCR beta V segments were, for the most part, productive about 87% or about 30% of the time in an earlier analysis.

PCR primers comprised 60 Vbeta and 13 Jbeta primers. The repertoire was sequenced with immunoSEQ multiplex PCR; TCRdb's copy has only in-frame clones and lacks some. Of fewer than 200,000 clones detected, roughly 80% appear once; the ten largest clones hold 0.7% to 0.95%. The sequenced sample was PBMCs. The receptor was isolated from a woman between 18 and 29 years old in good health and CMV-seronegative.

The CDR3, as DNA: TGTGCCAGCAGGTTCCTGACAGGGAACACTGAAGCTTTCTTT. It codes for CASRFLTGNTEAFF. This chain joins TRBV5-6 and TRBJ1-1; D may be TRBD1 (6 bases). The CDR3 has 14 amino acids. CDR1 is SGHDT and CDR2 is YYEEEE in the germline V gene. The V gene lost 5 bases and the J gene lost 1 base, with 12 bases spanning the gap.